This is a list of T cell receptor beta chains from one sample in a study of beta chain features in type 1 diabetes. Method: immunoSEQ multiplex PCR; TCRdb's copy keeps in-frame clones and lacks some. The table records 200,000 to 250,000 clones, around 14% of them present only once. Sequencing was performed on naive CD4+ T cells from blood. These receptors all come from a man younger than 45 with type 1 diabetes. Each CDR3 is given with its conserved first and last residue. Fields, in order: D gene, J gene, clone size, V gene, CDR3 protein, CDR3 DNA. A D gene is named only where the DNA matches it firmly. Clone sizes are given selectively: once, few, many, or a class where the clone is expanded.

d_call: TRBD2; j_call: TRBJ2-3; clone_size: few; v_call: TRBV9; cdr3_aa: CASSVGAGGPADTQYF; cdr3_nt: TGTGCCAGCAGCGTAGGAGCGGGAGGGCCGGCGGATACGCAGTATTTT
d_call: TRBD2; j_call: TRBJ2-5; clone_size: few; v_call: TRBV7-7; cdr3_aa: CASSSPTGGGETQYF; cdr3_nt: TGTGCTAGCAGCTCCCCCACGGGGGGAGGAGAGACCCAGTACTTC
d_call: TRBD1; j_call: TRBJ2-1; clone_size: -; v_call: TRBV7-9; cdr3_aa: CASSLGTGANEQFF; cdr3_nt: TGTGCCAGCAGCTTAGGGACAGGGGCGAATGAGCAGTTCTTC
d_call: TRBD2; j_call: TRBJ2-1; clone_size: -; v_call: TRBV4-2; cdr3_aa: CASSPSSGGYNEQFF; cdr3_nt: TGTGCCAGCAGCCCTTCTAGCGGGGGTTACAATGAGCAGTTCTTC
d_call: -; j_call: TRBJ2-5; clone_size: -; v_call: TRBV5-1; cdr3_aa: CASSSTVGETQYF; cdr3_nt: TGCGCCAGCAGCTCCACTGTCGGGGAGACCCAGTACTTC
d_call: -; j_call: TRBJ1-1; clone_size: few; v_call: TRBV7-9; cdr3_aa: CASSLARPTDSSEAFF; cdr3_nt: TGTGCCAGCAGCTTGGCCCGCCCGACGGACAGTTCTGAAGCTTTCTTT
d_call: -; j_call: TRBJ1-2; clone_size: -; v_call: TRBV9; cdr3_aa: CASSVDANYGYTF; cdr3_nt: TGTGCCAGCAGCGTAGACGCGAACTATGGCTACACCTTC
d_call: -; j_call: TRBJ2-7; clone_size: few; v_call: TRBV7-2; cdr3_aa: CASSLMMLGGYEQYF; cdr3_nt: TGTGCCAGCAGCTTAATGATGTTGGGGGGCTACGAGCAGTACTTC
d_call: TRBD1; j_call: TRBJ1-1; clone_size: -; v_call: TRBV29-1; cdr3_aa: CSGSQGGTEAFF; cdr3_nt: TGCAGCGGAAGTCAGGGGGGAACTGAAGCTTTCTTT
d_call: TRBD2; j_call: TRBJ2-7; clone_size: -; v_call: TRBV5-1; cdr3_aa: CASSLGGTTYEQYF; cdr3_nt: TGCGCCAGCAGCTTGGGCGGGACTACCTACGAGCAGTACTTC
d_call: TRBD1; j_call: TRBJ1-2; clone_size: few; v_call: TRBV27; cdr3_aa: CASSSINRDRASYGYTF; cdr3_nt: TGTGCCAGCAGTTCGATCAACCGGGACAGGGCAAGCTATGGCTACACCTTC
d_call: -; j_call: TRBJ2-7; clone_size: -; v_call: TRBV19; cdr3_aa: CASRSPTYEQYF; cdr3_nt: TGTGCCAGTAGATCCCCAACCTACGAGCAGTACTTC
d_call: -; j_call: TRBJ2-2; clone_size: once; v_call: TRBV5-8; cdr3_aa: CASSFGAFANTGELFF; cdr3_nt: TGTGCCAGCAGCTTTGGAGCCTTCGCGAACACCGGGGAGCTGTTTTTT
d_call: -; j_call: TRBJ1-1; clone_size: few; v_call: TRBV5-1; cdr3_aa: CASNKGEMNTEAFF; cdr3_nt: TGCGCCAGCAATAAGGGGGAGATGAACACTGAAGCTTTCTTT
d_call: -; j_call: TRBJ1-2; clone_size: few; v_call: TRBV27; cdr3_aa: CASRRTQGPYGYTF; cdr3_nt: TGTGCCAGCAGGAGAACTCAGGGGCCCTATGGCTACACCTTC
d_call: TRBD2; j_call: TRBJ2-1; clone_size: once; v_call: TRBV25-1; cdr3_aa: CASSEIGGSYNEQFF; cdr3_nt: TGTGCCAGCAGTGAAATCGGGGGGTCCTACAATGAGCAGTTCTTC
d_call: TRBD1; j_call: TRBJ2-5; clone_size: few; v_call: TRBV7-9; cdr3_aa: CASTRTGAIQETQYF; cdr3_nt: TGTGCCAGCACCAGGACAGGGGCAATCCAAGAGACCCAGTACTTC
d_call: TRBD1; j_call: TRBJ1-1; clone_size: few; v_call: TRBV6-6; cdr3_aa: CASRTGGSSTEAFF; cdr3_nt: TGTGCCAGCAGGACAGGGGGCTCTTCCACTGAAGCTTTCTTT
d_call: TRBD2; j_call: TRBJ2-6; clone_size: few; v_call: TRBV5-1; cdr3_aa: CASSFLGGGLSGANVLTF; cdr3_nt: TGCGCCAGCAGCTTCCTGGGCGGGGGGCTCTCTGGGGCCAACGTCCTGACTTTC
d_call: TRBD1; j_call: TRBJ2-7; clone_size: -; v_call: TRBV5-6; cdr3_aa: CASSTGQGSGEQYF; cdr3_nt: TGTGCCAGCAGCACGGGACAGGGTTCGGGTGAGCAGTACTTC
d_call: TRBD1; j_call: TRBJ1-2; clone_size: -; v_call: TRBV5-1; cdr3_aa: CASRPGTGSYGYTF; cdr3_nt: TGCGCCAGCAGACCCGGGACAGGGAGCTATGGCTACACCTTC
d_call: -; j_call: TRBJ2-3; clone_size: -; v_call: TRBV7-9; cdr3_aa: CASSPQSDTQYF; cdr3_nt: TGTGCCAGCAGCCCCCAGTCGGATACGCAGTATTTT
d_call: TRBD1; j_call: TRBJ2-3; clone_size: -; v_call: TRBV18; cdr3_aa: CASSADIGTGPDTQYF; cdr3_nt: TGTGCCAGCTCAGCTGACATTGGGACAGGGCCGGATACGCAGTATTTT
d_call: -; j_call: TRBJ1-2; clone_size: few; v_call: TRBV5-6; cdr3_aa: CASSLARERGFYTF; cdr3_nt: TGTGCCAGCAGCTTAGCCCGGGAGAGGGGATTCTACACCTTC
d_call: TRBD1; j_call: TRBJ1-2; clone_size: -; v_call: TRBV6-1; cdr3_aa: CASSETRDSRRFYGYTF; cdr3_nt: TGTGCCAGCAGTGAAACCCGGGACAGTCGACGATTCTATGGCTACACCTTC
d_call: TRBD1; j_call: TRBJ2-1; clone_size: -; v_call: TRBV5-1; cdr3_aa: CASSWGDRGPVGEQFF; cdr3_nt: TGCGCCAGCAGCTGGGGGGACAGGGGCCCAGTCGGCGAGCAGTTCTTC
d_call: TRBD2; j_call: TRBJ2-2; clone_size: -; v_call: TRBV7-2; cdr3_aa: CASSQGLAEAGELFF; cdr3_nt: TGTGCCAGCAGCCAAGGACTAGCGGAGGCCGGGGAGCTGTTTTTT
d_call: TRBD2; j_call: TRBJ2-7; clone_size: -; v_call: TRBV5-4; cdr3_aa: CASSLRTRDEQYF; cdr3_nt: TGTGCCAGCAGCTTGCGGACTAGGGACGAGCAGTACTTC
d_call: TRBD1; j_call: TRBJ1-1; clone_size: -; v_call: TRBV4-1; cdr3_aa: CASSPQGARIGAFF; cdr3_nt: TGCGCCAGCAGCCCACAGGGGGCGCGAATCGGAGCTTTCTTT
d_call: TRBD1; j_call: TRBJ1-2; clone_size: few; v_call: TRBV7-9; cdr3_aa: CASSLQGSGYTF; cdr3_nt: TGTGCCAGCAGCCTACAGGGGTCCGGCTACACCTTC
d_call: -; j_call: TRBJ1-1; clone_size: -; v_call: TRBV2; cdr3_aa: CASSEWAANTEAFF; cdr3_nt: TGTGCCAGCAGTGAATGGGCCGCGAACACTGAAGCTTTCTTT
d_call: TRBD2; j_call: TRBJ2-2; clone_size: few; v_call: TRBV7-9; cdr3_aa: CASRIGTSYDTGELFF; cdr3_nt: TGTGCCAGCAGGATCGGGACTAGTTATGACACCGGGGAGCTGTTTTTT
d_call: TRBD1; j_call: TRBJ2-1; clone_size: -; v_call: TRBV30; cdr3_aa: CAWKPGQGMSPDEQFF; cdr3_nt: TGTGCCTGGAAACCGGGACAGGGTATGTCACCAGATGAGCAGTTCTTC
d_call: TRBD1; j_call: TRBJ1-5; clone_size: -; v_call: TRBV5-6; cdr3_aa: CASSLNTGVEQPQHF; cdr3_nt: TGTGCCAGCAGCTTGAACACAGGGGTCGAGCAGCCCCAGCATTTT
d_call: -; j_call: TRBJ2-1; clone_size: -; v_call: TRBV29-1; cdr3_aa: CSAEKGAGANEQFF; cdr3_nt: TGCAGCGCCGAAAAGGGCGCGGGGGCCAATGAGCAGTTCTTC
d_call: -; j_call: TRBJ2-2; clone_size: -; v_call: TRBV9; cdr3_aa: CASSSSVGGTGELFF; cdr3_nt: TGTGCCAGCAGCTCTAGCGTTGGGGGCACCGGGGAGCTGTTTTTT
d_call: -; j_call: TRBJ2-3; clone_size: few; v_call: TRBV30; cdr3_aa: CAWTGAYTDTQYF; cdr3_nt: TGTGCCTGGACAGGGGCCTACACAGATACGCAGTATTTT
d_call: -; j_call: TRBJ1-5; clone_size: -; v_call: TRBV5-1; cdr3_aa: CASSPGQGSNQPQHF; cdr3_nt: TGCGCCAGCAGCCCCGGGCAGGGCTCCAATCAGCCCCAGCATTTT
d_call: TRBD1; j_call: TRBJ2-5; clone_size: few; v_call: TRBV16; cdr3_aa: CASSQGQGVETQYF; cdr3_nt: TGTGCCAGCAGCCAAGGACAGGGAGTGGAGACCCAGTACTTC
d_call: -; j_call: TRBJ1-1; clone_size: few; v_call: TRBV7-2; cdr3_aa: CASSPRQGYTEAFF; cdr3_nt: TGTGCCAGCAGCCCACGCCAGGGGTACACTGAAGCTTTCTTT
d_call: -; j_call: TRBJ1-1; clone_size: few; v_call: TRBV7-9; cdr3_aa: CASSLVGQPTEAFF; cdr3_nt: TGTGCCAGCAGCTTAGTGGGGCAGCCAACTGAAGCTTTCTTT
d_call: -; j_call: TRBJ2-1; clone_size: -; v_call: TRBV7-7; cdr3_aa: CASSLNAGLNEQFF; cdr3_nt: TGTGCCAGCAGCTTAAACGCGGGACTCAATGAGCAGTTCTTC
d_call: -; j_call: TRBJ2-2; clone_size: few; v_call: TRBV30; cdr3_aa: CAWSLGRASGELFF; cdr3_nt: TGTGCCTGGAGTTTGGGCAGGGCTTCCGGGGAGCTGTTTTTT
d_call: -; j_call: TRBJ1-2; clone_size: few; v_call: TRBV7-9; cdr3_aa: CASSWGEGSYGYTF; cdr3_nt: TGTGCCAGCAGCTGGGGGGAGGGTAGCTATGGCTACACCTTC
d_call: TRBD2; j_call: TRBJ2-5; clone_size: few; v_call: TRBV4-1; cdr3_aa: CASSQGGSVETQYF; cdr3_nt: TGCGCCAGCAGCCAAGGCGGGAGCGTAGAGACCCAGTACTTC
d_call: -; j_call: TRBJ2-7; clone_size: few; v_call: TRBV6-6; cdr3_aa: CASKKGQSYEQYF; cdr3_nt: TGTGCCAGCAAAAAGGGGCAGTCCTACGAGCAGTACTTC
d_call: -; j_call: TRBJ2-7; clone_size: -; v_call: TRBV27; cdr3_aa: CASSTGSSYEQYF; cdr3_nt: TGTGCCAGCAGCACAGGGAGCTCCTACGAGCAGTACTTC
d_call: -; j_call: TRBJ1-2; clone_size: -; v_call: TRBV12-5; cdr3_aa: CASGFEGTVNGYTF; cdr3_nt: TGTGCTAGTGGTTTTGAAGGGACTGTGAATGGCTACACCTTC
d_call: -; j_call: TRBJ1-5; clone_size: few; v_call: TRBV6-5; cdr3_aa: CASSARGSEQPQHF; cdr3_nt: TGTGCCAGCAGTGCTCGGGGGTCGGAACAGCCCCAGCATTTT
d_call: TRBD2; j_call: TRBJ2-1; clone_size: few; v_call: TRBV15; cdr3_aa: CATSSGLAGGAEQFF; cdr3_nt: TGTGCCACCAGCAGCGGACTAGCGGGGGGCGCCGAGCAGTTCTTC
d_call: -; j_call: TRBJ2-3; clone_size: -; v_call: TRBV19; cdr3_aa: CASSLPRDWSTDTQYF; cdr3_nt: TGTGCCAGTAGCTTACCCCGGGACTGGAGCACAGATACGCAGTATTTT
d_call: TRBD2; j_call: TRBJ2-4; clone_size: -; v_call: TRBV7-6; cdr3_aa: CASERGLAKNIQYF; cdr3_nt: TGTGCCTCAGAGCGGGGACTAGCCAAAAACATTCAGTACTTC
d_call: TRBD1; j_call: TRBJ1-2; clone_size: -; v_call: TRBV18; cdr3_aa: CASSPMIQGGHGYTF; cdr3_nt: TGTGCCAGCTCACCAATGATACAGGGGGGTCATGGCTACACCTTC
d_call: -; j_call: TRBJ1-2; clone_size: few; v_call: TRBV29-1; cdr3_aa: CSGQVNYGYTF; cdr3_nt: TGCAGCGGACAGGTTAACTATGGCTACACCTTC
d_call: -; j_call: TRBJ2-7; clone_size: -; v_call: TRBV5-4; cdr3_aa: CASSLAGTYEQYF; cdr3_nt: TGTGCCAGCAGCTTGGCGGGAACCTACGAGCAGTACTTC
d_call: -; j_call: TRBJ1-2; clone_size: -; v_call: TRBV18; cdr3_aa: CASSPTTSGYYGYTF; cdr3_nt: TGTGCCAGCTCACCAACTACTTCGGGGTACTATGGCTACACCTTC
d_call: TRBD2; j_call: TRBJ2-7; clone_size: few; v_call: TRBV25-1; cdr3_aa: CASSVWGGRAADEQYF; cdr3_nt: TGTGCCAGCAGTGTCTGGGGCGGGAGGGCCGCGGACGAGCAGTACTTC